Following are 21 T cell receptor beta chains from one sample sequenced in a study of regulatory T cells in long-lasting Graves disease. Investigators prepared the TCR beta libraries by applying iRepertoire HTBI primers and Arm-PCR of CDR3 regions. TCRdb processed the multiplex PCR reads anew with MiXCR; each CDR3 protein has one entry. The repertoire holds 580,000 or so distinct CDR3 sequences, with about 16% as singletons. The time point: newly diagnosed GD, antithyroid drugs for less than 3 months. Generation of the TCR library employed RNA extracted from PBMCs. The same data also went into a second study, on T cells in Graves' hyperthyroidism and ophthalmopathy.

Sample: peripheral blood mononuclear cells (PBMCs), taken at new diagnosis, from a patient treated with antithyroid drugs. The receptors were gathered from a man aged 18-30 years with Graves disease.

This clonotype was observed many times. This sequence joins TRBV2 and TRBJ2-3; D not certain. Germline CDR1 reads SNHLY; CDR2 reads FYNNEI. The length of the CDR3 is 12 residues. Trimming took off 3 bases at V and 0 bases at J, with 1 base between the two ends. CDR3 loop: CASSDSTDTQYF. CDR3 nucleotide sequence: TGTGCCAGCAGTGATAGCACAGATACGCAGTATTTT.

This clonotype was seen only a few times. The rearrangement uses TRBV20-1 and TRBJ1-1, with D possibly matching TRBD1 (5 bases). CDR1 is DFQATT and CDR2 is SNEGSKA in the germline V gene (reference sequence). With 2 bases removed from V and 1 base from J, the gap between germline ends came to 8 bases. The CDR3 consists of 13 residues. In nucleotides, the CDR3 is TGCAGTGCTAGACCTGGGGCGAACACTGAAGCTTTCTTT. It is translated as CSARPGANTEAFF.

This sequence joins TRBV30 and TRBJ2-3; D could derive from TRBD1 or TRBD2 (6 bases each). From germline, CDR1 is GTSNPN and CDR2 SVGIG (reference sequence). The CDR3 contains 14 residues. The V and J ends lost 1 base and 1 base respectively, with 9 bases between them. The CDR3 here is CAWSGGAGTDTQYF. The DNA of the CDR3 is TGTGCCTGGAGTGGGGGGGCGGGCACAGATACGCAGTATTTT.

This clonotype was seen many times. The chain carries TRBV7-9 and TRBJ2-7; D is undetermined. The CDR3 sequence is 15 residues long. The V and J ends lost 1 base and 2 bases respectively, with 12 bases between them. The germline gives CDR1 SEHNR, CDR2 FQNEAQ (reference sequence). The CDR3 DNA sequence: TGTGCCAGCAGCTTAGATTGGGGATCCCCCTACGAGCAGTACTTC. This codes for CASSLDWGSPYEQYF.

This clonotype was picked up a small number of times. The chain recombines TRBV10-3 with TRBJ1-2, with D possibly being TRBD1 (5 bases). V was shortened by 10 bases and J by 2 bases, with 14 bases between the two germline ends. This CDR3 spans 13 amino acids. CDR1 ENHRY and CDR2 SYGVKD come from the germline V gene. The CDR3 DNA reads TGTGCCAGCCGCCAGGGCGCAAACTATGGCTACACCTTC. It is translated as CASRQGANYGYTF.

V is TRBV24-1 and J is TRBJ2-1; the D is unclear. The CDR3 runs to 13 residues. The germline V and J ends were trimmed by 4 bases and 8 bases, with 11 bases remaining between them. Germline assignment: CDR1 KGHDR and CDR2 SFDVKD. CDR3 coding DNA: TGTGCCACCAGTGACCCGGGCCACTATGAGCAGTTCTTC. Amino acid sequence: CATSDPGHYEQFF.

This clonotype was detected only a few times. The chain links TRBV13 to TRBJ2-1; TRBD1 might be the D (6 bases). Looked up from germline, CDR1 is PRHDT and CDR2 is FYEKMQ (reference sequence). Trimming left V 5 bases short and J 10 bases short, with 21 bases between. The CDR3 is 15 amino acids. CDR3 coding DNA: TGTGCCAGCAGCAACCTAGAGACAGGAATTGGGGAGCAGTTCTTC. This translates into CASSNLETGIGEQFF.

This rearrangement joins TRBV6-1 to TRBJ2-7, with a possible D match to TRBD2 (5 bases). This CDR3 has 13 residues. CDR1 and CDR2 from the germline V gene are MNHNS and SASEGT. The V end was cut by 8 bases, the J end by 2 bases, with 13 bases between. This CDR3 is CASSREGAYEQYF. The CDR3 DNA reads TGTGCCAGCTCAAGAGAGGGAGCCTACGAGCAGTACTTC.

This clonotype has just a few counts. The V gene is TRBV11-2, the J gene TRBJ2-1, with no clear D. V was shortened by 7 bases and J by 4 bases, with 17 bases between the two germline ends. CDR1 and CDR2 (germline): SGHAT, FQNNGV. The CDR3 is 15 amino acids. CDR3 sequence (DNA): TGTGCCAGCAACTCTACCTTTGCGGATTACAATGAGCAGTTCTTC. Amino acids: CASNSTFADYNEQFF.

This clonotype was recorded many times. This chain connects TRBV2 to TRBJ2-7; D is uncertain. CDR3 length: 14 residues. The V and J ends lost 4 bases and 0 bases respectively, with 10 bases between them. Germline V CDR1 and CDR2: SNHLY, FYNNEI. The CDR3 DNA reads TGTGCCAGCAGTGGGAGCGCGAGCTCCTACGAGCAGTACTTC. It encodes CASSGSASSYEQYF.

This clonotype was counted between two and nine times. The J gene is TRBJ2-3, the V gene TRBV5-1; TRBD1 matches 7 bases. The CDR3 runs to 15 residues. J lost 1 base, V lost 0 bases, and 2 bases had no gene match. Germline V gene lookup returns CDR1 SGHRS and CDR2 YFSETQ. CDR3 sequence reads: CASSLAGTGTDTQYF. The CDR3 DNA sequence: TGCGCCAGCAGCTTGGCTGGGACAGGCACAGATACGCAGTATTTT.

This clonotype was picked up many times. The rearrangement uses TRBV2 and TRBJ1-2; 7 nucleotides line up with TRBD1. J lost 8 bases, V lost 4 bases, and 4 bases had no gene match. Germline CDR1 and CDR2: SNHLY and FYNNEI. The CDR3 contains 12 residues. CDR3 coding DNA: TGTGCCAGCAGTGCCCAGGGGGAGGGCTACACCTTC. Protein product: CASSAQGEGYTF. Together with reference TRBV2 and TRBJ1-2, the CDR3 gives the full variable domain: EPEVTQTPSHQVTQMGQEVILRCVPISNHLYFYWYRQILGQKVEFLVSFYNNEISEKSEIFDDQFSVERPDGSNFTLKIRSTKLEDSAMYFCASSAQGEGYTFGSGTRLTVV.

In this sample, this clonotype turned up many times. The J gene is TRBJ1-1, the V gene TRBV30; 7 bases map to TRBD1. The CDR3 covers 17 residues. The ends lost 7 bases at V and 5 bases at J; junction bases unmatched: 22. CDR1 GTSNPN and CDR2 SVGIG come from the germline V gene (reference sequence). This CDR3 is CASLSLLRTGRGTEAFF. The CDR3 DNA follows: TGTGCCTCCCTGAGCCTCCTCCGGACAGGAAGGGGTACTGAAGCTTTCTTT.

This clonotype came up many times. The chain joins TRBV28 to TRBJ2-7, with 8 bases identical to TRBD1. The J segment lost 2 bases and the V segment lost 5 bases, leaving 11 bases of the junction unmatched. This CDR3 has 16 amino acids. CDR1 and CDR2 (germline): MDHEN, SYDVKM. The CDR3 DNA reads as TGTGCCAGCAGTGACCGATCTCGGGACAGGACCTACGAGCAGTACTTC. As protein: CASSDRSRDRTYEQYF. The full variable domain, its missing parts supplied by reference TRBV28 and TRBJ2-7, is DVKVTQSSRYLVKRTGEKVFLECVQDMDHENMFWYRQDPGLGLRLIYFSYDVKMKEKGDIPEGYSVSREKKERFSLILESASTNQTSMYLCASSDRSRDRTYEQYFGPGTRLTVT.

This rearrangement joins TRBV7-8 to TRBJ1-4; D not resolved. From germline, CDR1 is SGHVS and CDR2 FQNEAQ. This CDR3 has 17 residues. V was trimmed by 1 base and J by 0 bases, leaving 12 bases between them. The CDR3 nucleotides are TGTGCCAGCAGCTTAGAGAGCGGGTGGACAACTAATGAAAAACTGTTTTTT. It yields the protein CASSLESGWTTNEKLFF.

This clonotype has more than one count but fewer than ten. Here the CDR3 omits its conserved ending phenylalanine or tryptophan, so a read error is the likely source. The rearrangement links TRBV10-3 to TRBJ1-1; 7 bases line up with TRBD1. V shed 6 bases, J shed 1 base, and the junction held 5 bases outside the gene matches. CDR3 size: 14 residues. Germline loops: CDR1 ENHRY, CDR2 SYGVKD. The CDR3 bases are TGTGCCATCAGCCTGACAGGGAGGAACACTGAAGCTTTCCTT. This gives the protein CAISLTGRNTEAFL.

On this clonotype itself: Compared with germline, one end of the junction differs, possibly owing to a read error. The chain recombines TRBV7-6 with TRBJ2-5; D possibly corresponds to TRBD1 (5 bases). Germline CDR1 SGHVS, CDR2 FNYEAQ. This CDR3 has 14 residues. CDR3: CASSLSQGYNEQLF. CDR3 sequence (DNA): TGTGCCAGCAGCTTAAGCCAGGGCTACAATGAGCAGCTCTTC. Full variable domain (remainder filled in from reference TRBV7-6 and TRBJ2-5): GAGVSQSPRYKVTKRGQDVALRCDPISGHVSLYWYRQALGQGPEFLTYFNYEAQQDKSGLPNDRFSAERPEGSISTLTIQRTEQRDSAMYRCASSLSQGYNEQLFGPGTRLLVL.

The table lists this clonotype with many counts. This chain uses TRBV28 with TRBJ2-7, with 7 bases lining up with TRBD1. CDR3 length equals 15 residues. Germline V gene lookup returns CDR1 MDHEN and CDR2 SYDVKM. The V segment lost 10 bases and the J segment 0 bases; nucleotides outside the gene matches: 12. The chain's CDR3 is CATTPGGLNSYEQYF. The DNA of the CDR3 is TGTGCCACCACCCCAGGGGGATTGAACTCCTACGAGCAGTACTTC.

This clonotype has at least ten counts. The genes are TRBV7-2 and TRBJ1-2, with D hard to call. Trimming took 5 bases from V and 6 from J, leaving 19 bases between them. This CDR3 region has 15 residues. The germline V gene encodes CDR1 SGHTA and CDR2 FQGNSA. The CDR3 reads CASSLRVTGRNGYTF. For the CDR3, the DNA is TGTGCCAGCAGCCTGAGGGTTACGGGAAGAAATGGCTACACCTTC.

The CDR3 spells CAWGINYGYTF. The CDR3, as DNA: TGTGCCTGGGGGATTAACTATGGCTACACCTTC. This chain connects TRBV30 to TRBJ1-2; D is uncertain. V was shortened by 5 bases and J by 1 base, with 5 bases between the two germline ends. CDR1 and CDR2 from the germline V gene are GTSNPN and SVGIG (reference sequence). The CDR3 runs 11 residues.

The chain recombines TRBV12-3 or TRBV12-4 with TRBJ2-3; TRBD2 aligns across 10 bases. With 4 bases clipped from V and 0 bases from J, the junction kept 10 bases outside the gene matches. CDR3 length: 18 residues. CDR3 sequence reads: CASSSVIRLAGSTDTQYF. For the CDR3, the DNA is TGTGCCAGCAGTTCCGTTATAAGACTAGCGGGTAGCACAGATACGCAGTATTTT.